These T cell receptor beta chains were read from a single sample in a study of blood T cells in healthy people across ages. TCRdb ran MiXCR on the 5' RACE reads and lists one entry per CDR3 protein. The sample carries over a million distinct CDR3 sequences, 42% recorded once. The sequenced sample consisted of blood. The receptor source for this set is a woman aged 18-29 years in good health. CDR3s include the opening cysteine and the closing phenylalanine or tryptophan. D genes are given only for firm matches. A row's size may be missing; if present it is once, few, many or a size class.

len: 16
d_gene: TRBD2
abundance: NA
j_gene: TRBJ2-5
v_gene: TRBV5-5
CDR3nt: TGTGCCAGCAGCCCCCGAGCTAGCGGGAGTTTGGAGACCCAGTACTTC
CDR3aa: CASSPRASGSLETQYF

len: 14
d_gene: NA
abundance: NA
j_gene: TRBJ1-1
v_gene: TRBV27
CDR3nt: TGTGCCAGCAGTTTGTCACTGGTGAACACTGAAGCTTTCTTT
CDR3aa: CASSLSLVNTEAFF

len: 17
d_gene: TRBD1
abundance: few
j_gene: TRBJ1-6
v_gene: TRBV4-3
CDR3nt: TGCGCCAGCAGCCAAGACACAGGGGGCCAGGGGTGGTCACCCCTCCACTTT
CDR3aa: CASSQDTGGQGWSPLHF

len: 20
d_gene: TRBD2
abundance: NA
j_gene: TRBJ2-1
v_gene: TRBV9
CDR3nt: TGTGCCAGCAGCGTAGATTACGGGGGGAGACTAGCGGGAACCTACAATGAGCAGTTCTTC
CDR3aa: CASSVDYGGRLAGTYNEQFF

len: 15
d_gene: NA
abundance: NA
j_gene: TRBJ2-3
v_gene: TRBV20-1
CDR3nt: TGCAGTGCCAACGGGCGGGGGACAGACACAGATACGCAGTATTTT
CDR3aa: CSANGRGTDTDTQYF

len: 14
d_gene: TRBD1
abundance: NA
j_gene: TRBJ1-2
v_gene: TRBV29-1
CDR3nt: TGCAGCGTTGAAACGGGGGGACAGGTCTATGGCTACACCTTC
CDR3aa: CSVETGGQVYGYTF

len: 16
d_gene: NA
abundance: NA
j_gene: TRBJ2-1
v_gene: TRBV18
CDR3nt: TGTGCCAGCTCACCACCGGCAATGAGCTCCTACAATGAGCAGTTCTTC
CDR3aa: CASSPPAMSSYNEQFF

len: 13
d_gene: NA
abundance: NA
j_gene: TRBJ1-1
v_gene: TRBV20-1
CDR3nt: TGCAGTGCTTCAGTAGGGGGAAACACTGAAGCTTTCTTT
CDR3aa: CSASVGGNTEAFF

len: 18
d_gene: NA
abundance: NA
j_gene: TRBJ2-4
v_gene: TRBV11-2
CDR3nt: TGTGCCAGCAGCTTATGGACACCAGCCGGGATAGCCAAAAACATTCAGTACTTC
CDR3aa: CASSLWTPAGIAKNIQYF

len: 15
d_gene: TRBD1
abundance: NA
j_gene: TRBJ1-2
v_gene: TRBV6-2/TRBV6-3
CDR3nt: TGTGCCAGCAGTGGACGGGACAGGGGGCTCGGTGGCTACACCTTC
CDR3aa: CASSGRDRGLGGYTF

len: 14
d_gene: NA
abundance: NA
j_gene: TRBJ2-7
v_gene: TRBV7-2
CDR3nt: TGTGCCAGCAGCCCAGGACCCATCTTTGGCGAGCAGTACTTC
CDR3aa: CASSPGPIFGEQYF

len: 19
d_gene: NA
abundance: few
j_gene: TRBJ1-2
v_gene: TRBV4-3
CDR3nt: TGCGCCAGCAGCCAAGTATTCGGGAGGAGTGAGAGGAAGGACTATGGCTACACCTTC
CDR3aa: CASSQVFGRSERKDYGYTF

len: 14
d_gene: TRBD1
abundance: few
j_gene: TRBJ1-2
v_gene: TRBV2
CDR3nt: TGTGCCAGCAGACAGGGGAACCCTAACTATGGCTACACCTTC
CDR3aa: CASRQGNPNYGYTF

len: 14
d_gene: NA
abundance: NA
j_gene: TRBJ1-5
v_gene: TRBV29-1
CDR3nt: TGCAGCGTTGCGGTAGGAGGCGGCAATCAGCCCCAGCATTTT
CDR3aa: CSVAVGGGNQPQHF

len: 15
d_gene: TRBD2
abundance: once
j_gene: TRBJ2-2
v_gene: TRBV6-2/TRBV6-3
CDR3nt: TGTGCCAGCAGTTTCCGTCGGGGGGTCGCCGGGGAGCTGTTTTTT
CDR3aa: CASSFRRGVAGELFF

len: 20
d_gene: TRBD1
abundance: once
j_gene: TRBJ2-2
v_gene: TRBV7-9
CDR3nt: TGTGCCAGCAGCTTTCGACAGGGGTCGATCCCCCACCAATTCACCGGGGAGCTGTTTTTT
CDR3aa: CASSFRQGSIPHQFTGELFF

len: 14
d_gene: NA
abundance: NA
j_gene: TRBJ2-7
v_gene: TRBV10-3
CDR3nt: TGTGCCATCAGTGAGACCACCGACAGCTACGAGCAGTACTTC
CDR3aa: CAISETTDSYEQYF

len: 15
d_gene: TRBD2
abundance: NA
j_gene: TRBJ2-1
v_gene: TRBV20-1
CDR3nt: TGCAGTGCTAATAGCGGGGTGCGCTCCTACAATGAGCAGTTCTTC
CDR3aa: CSANSGVRSYNEQFF

len: 11
d_gene: NA
abundance: NA
j_gene: TRBJ1-5
v_gene: TRBV20-1
CDR3nt: TGCAGTGCTAGAGTGGGTCAGCCCCAGCATTTT
CDR3aa: CSARVGQPQHF

len: 15
d_gene: NA
abundance: NA
j_gene: TRBJ1-4
v_gene: TRBV7-2
CDR3nt: TGTGCCAGCAGCCGACGTGTCGGTGAGGGAGAAAAACTGTTTTTT
CDR3aa: CASSRRVGEGEKLFF

len: 17
d_gene: NA
abundance: few
j_gene: TRBJ2-1
v_gene: TRBV24-1
CDR3nt: TGTGCCACCAGTGACCCGGACGGATTTAGCTCCTACAATGAGCAGTTCTTC
CDR3aa: CATSDPDGFSSYNEQFF

len: 15
d_gene: NA
abundance: few
j_gene: TRBJ1-1
v_gene: TRBV20-1
CDR3nt: TGCAGTGCTAGAAAGATGGGACCCCTTAGCACTGAAGCTTTCTTT
CDR3aa: CSARKMGPLSTEAFF

len: 15
d_gene: NA
abundance: few
j_gene: TRBJ2-2
v_gene: TRBV27
CDR3nt: TGTGCCAGCAATCCCATCGGGATGAACACCGGGGAGCTGTTTTTT
CDR3aa: CASNPIGMNTGELFF

len: 15
d_gene: TRBD2
abundance: NA
j_gene: TRBJ2-5
v_gene: TRBV7-2
CDR3nt: TGTGCCAGCAGCTCTATAGCGGGGGTAGGGGAGACCCAGTACTTC
CDR3aa: CASSSIAGVGETQYF

len: 15
d_gene: NA
abundance: few
j_gene: TRBJ2-7
v_gene: TRBV7-2
CDR3nt: TGTGCCAGCAGCTTAGCGGGAGTGGGAAACTACGAGCAGTACTTC
CDR3aa: CASSLAGVGNYEQYF

len: 14
d_gene: TRBD1
abundance: few
j_gene: TRBJ2-7
v_gene: TRBV7-2
CDR3nt: TGTGCCAGCAGCAAAGACAGGGTGACCTACGAGCAGTACTTC
CDR3aa: CASSKDRVTYEQYF

len: 15
d_gene: TRBD1
abundance: few
j_gene: TRBJ1-1
v_gene: TRBV18
CDR3nt: TGTGCCAGCTCACCGACATCACAGGGGAGTACTGAAGCTTTCTTT
CDR3aa: CASSPTSQGSTEAFF

len: 13
d_gene: NA
abundance: many
j_gene: TRBJ2-1
v_gene: TRBV7-2
CDR3nt: TGTGCCAGCAGCTTTAACAGTTACAATGAGCAGTTCTTC
CDR3aa: CASSFNSYNEQFF

len: 13
d_gene: NA
abundance: few
j_gene: TRBJ2-4
v_gene: TRBV5-1
CDR3nt: TGCGCCAGCAGCTTGCGGACTGGGTTGGAGCAGTACTTC
CDR3aa: CASSLRTGLEQYF

len: 16
d_gene: TRBD2
abundance: once
j_gene: TRBJ2-2
v_gene: TRBV4-2
CDR3nt: TGTGCCTGCAGCCAAGATTTGGCGGGGGGGACCGGGGAGCTGTTTTTT
CDR3aa: CACSQDLAGGTGELFF